The entry that follows covers one T cell receptor beta chain sequence. This specimen belongs to a study of control samples from healthy donors and cancer patients. This table comes from immunoSEQ multiplex PCR, and its TCRdb copy is limited to in-frame clones, with some not included. In the table there are 93,000 or so clones, around 88% of which are singletons. V trimming: 2 bases; J trimming: 5 bases; junction bases outside the gene matches: 24. The CDR3 is made up of 21 amino acids. From germline, CDR1 is GTSNPN and CDR2 SVGIG (reference sequence). The TCR sequence derives from a man in his sixties with lung cancer. The rearrangement joins TRBV30 to TRBJ2-1; TRBD2 matches at 10 bases. Sequencing input: PBMCs. This CDR3 reads CAWSPLRTSGNLGVPNNEQFF. The DNA for the CDR3 is TGTGCCTGGAGTCCCCTTCGGACTAGCGGTAACTTGGGAGTTCCTAACAATGAGCAGTTCTTC.